This is a list of T cell receptor beta chains from one sample in a study of cytomegalovirus exposure and HLA in healthy donors. Repertoires were generated with immunoSEQ multiplex PCR, while TCRdb's copy carries only in-frame clones and drops some. The profile shows a few hundred thousand clones, approximately 81% of them singletons. Specimen: PBMCs. The receptors come from a man under 40 in good health and CMV-seronegative. Each CDR3 is given with its conserved first and last residue. A D gene is named only where the DNA matches it firmly. Size values are once, few and many counts, or a class for expanded clones, and some rows have none.

v_gene	j_gene	abundance	d_gene	CDR3nt	CDR3aa
TRBV2	TRBJ2-7	few	NA	TGTGCCAGCAGTGACGGGGTCTCCTACGAGCAGTACTTC	CASSDGVSYEQYF
TRBV20-1	TRBJ2-7	NA	TRBD1	TGCAGTGCAGGGACAGGTTACGAGCAGTACTTC	CSAGTGYEQYF
TRBV4-2	TRBJ2-7	NA	TRBD1	TGTGCCAGCAGCCAAGTACAGGGGTCGTCCTACGAGCAGTACTTC	CASSQVQGSSYEQYF
TRBV6-1	TRBJ1-3	once	TRBD1	TGTGCCAGCAGTGCCGAAGACAGGGGGCGTAACACCATATATTTT	CASSAEDRGRNTIYF
TRBV5-1	TRBJ1-1	NA	NA	TGCGCCAGCAGCTTGGGTCGGGGGGTGGGGCGGACTGAAGCTTTCTTT	CASSLGRGVGRTEAFF
TRBV25-1	TRBJ1-5	NA	NA	TGTGCCAGCAGGGGGGGGAGCAATCAGCCCCAGCATTTT	CASRGGSNQPQHF
TRBV7-3	TRBJ1-4	few	NA	TGTGCCAGCAGCTTAACACCAGAAACAAATGAAAAACTGTTTTTT	CASSLTPETNEKLFF
TRBV14	TRBJ1-2	NA	NA	TGTGCCAGCAGCCATTGGAAGAACGGCGGGGGCTACACCTTC	CASSHWKNGGGYTF
TRBV28	TRBJ1-2	NA	NA	TGTGCCAGCAGTTTAATTCACTTCTATGGCTACACCTTC	CASSLIHFYGYTF
TRBV10-2	TRBJ2-2	once	TRBD2	TGCGCCAGCAGTGCACTAGCGGGGAAAAACACCGGGGAGCTGTTTTTT	CASSALAGKNTGELFF
TRBV7-8	TRBJ1-4	NA	TRBD1	TGTGCCAGCAGCTGGGGACAGGGTAATGAAAAACTGTTTTTT	CASSWGQGNEKLFF
TRBV7-9	TRBJ2-7	NA	TRBD1	TGTGCCAGCAGCACCCGGGACAGGGAAGGAGGCGAGCAGTACTTC	CASSTRDREGGEQYF
TRBV7-8	TRBJ2-6	few	NA	TGTGCCAGCAGCTTTCCTCGGACCGACTCTGGGGCCAGCGTCCTGACTTTC	CASSFPRTDSGASVLTF
TRBV5-1	TRBJ2-1	NA	NA	TGCGCCAGCAGCGGGGCTAACTACAATGAGCAGTTCTTC	CASSGANYNEQFF
TRBV7-9	TRBJ1-2	NA	NA	TGTGCCAGCAGCTCTATCGGGGTCTATGGCTACACCTTC	CASSSIGVYGYTF
TRBV7-8	TRBJ1-1	few	NA	TGTGCCAGCAGCTTAGCGGGAGGGAGGGGTACTGAAGCTTTCTTT	CASSLAGGRGTEAFF
TRBV7-9	TRBJ1-1	NA	NA	TGTGCCAGCAGCCGACTACATGGGGTGGCTTTCTTT	CASSRLHGVAFF
TRBV9	TRBJ2-1	once	NA	TGTGCCAGCAGCGTAGCTACAGGGGGGGCTGAGCAGTTCTTC	CASSVATGGAEQFF
TRBV11-1	TRBJ2-7	once	NA	TGTGCCAGCAGCGTTGCAGGGGAACCCTACGAGCAGTACTTC	CASSVAGEPYEQYF
TRBV7-8	TRBJ2-5	NA	TRBD2	TGTGCCAGCAGCTTAAATCGGGCTAGCGGAGAGACCCAGTACTTC	CASSLNRASGETQYF
TRBV6-5	TRBJ2-7	NA	NA	TGTGCCAGCAGTTACTCGCAGGGACAATACAGCGAGCAGTACTTC	CASSYSQGQYSEQYF
TRBV5-4	TRBJ2-5	NA	TRBD1	TGTGCCAGCAGCTCTGGACGGGACAGGATGCAAGAGACCCAGTACTTC	CASSSGRDRMQETQYF
TRBV7-2	TRBJ1-6	NA	TRBD1	TGTGCCAGCAGCCCGGACAGGGAGCTAAGTTCACCCCTCCACTTT	CASSPDRELSSPLHF
TRBV19	TRBJ2-1	NA	TRBD2	TGTGCCAGTAGTCTATATTGGGGTAGCGGGGTCCAGTTCTTC	CASSLYWGSGVQFF
TRBV15	TRBJ2-7	NA	TRBD1	TGTGCCACCAGCGTCCCGGGACAGGGTCCAACCTACGAGCAGTACTTC	CATSVPGQGPTYEQYF
TRBV5-1	TRBJ2-7	NA	TRBD1	TGCGCCAGCAGCTTGGCTGGGACAGGCCCTTACGAGCAGTACTTC	CASSLAGTGPYEQYF
TRBV6-5	TRBJ2-7	NA	TRBD1	TGTGCCAGCAGTCGGGACAGGGGGCTCAGGGAGCAGTACTTC	CASSRDRGLREQYF
TRBV6-1	TRBJ2-2	NA	NA	TGTGCCAGCAGTGAGAGGCCTATTAACACCGGGGAGCTGTTTTTT	CASSERPINTGELFF
TRBV5-6	TRBJ2-7	NA	NA	TGTGCCAGCAGCAGATCAGAAGAGCAGTACTTC	CASSRSEEQYF
TRBV5-1	TRBJ1-1	NA	NA	TGCGCCAGCAGCGGAGGACAGTCCATGAACACTGAAGCTTTCTTT	CASSGGQSMNTEAFF
TRBV29-1	TRBJ2-5	NA	TRBD2	TGCAGCGTGTGGGGACTAGCGGGGGGGACGGGGACCCAGTACTTC	CSVWGLAGGTGTQYF
TRBV7-6	TRBJ2-7	NA	NA	TGTGCCAGCAGCTCCAAGGACAGTTCCTACGAGCAGTACTTC	CASSSKDSSYEQYF
TRBV27	TRBJ2-1	NA	NA	TGTGCCATCCGGACAGCCTCTAATGAGCAGTTCTTC	CAIRTASNEQFF
TRBV5-4	TRBJ1-1	once	NA	TGTGCCAGCAGCTTGGCCAATGGGTGGAGCACTGAAGCTTTCTTT	CASSLANGWSTEAFF
TRBV29-1	TRBJ2-7	NA	TRBD2	TGCAGCGTTGACGGGCTAGCGGGCCGAAGCTCCTACGAGCAGTACTTC	CSVDGLAGRSSYEQYF
TRBV4-2	TRBJ1-5	NA	NA	TGTGCCAGCAGCCAAGACATGAGGTACCATCAGCCCCAGCATTTT	CASSQDMRYHQPQHF
TRBV2	TRBJ2-5	NA	TRBD1	TGTGCCAGCAGTGAAGTAGTGGGACAGTCCCAAGAGACCCAGTACTTC	CASSEVVGQSQETQYF
TRBV4-3	TRBJ1-4	few	TRBD1	TGCGCCAGCAGCCGGAGGCCGGGACAGGGGAATGAAAAACTGTTTTTT	CASSRRPGQGNEKLFF
TRBV2	TRBJ1-3	NA	NA	TGTGCCAGCAGTGAAGAACAGATCTCTGGAAACACCATATATTTT	CASSEEQISGNTIYF
TRBV5-4	TRBJ2-5	NA	NA	TGTGCCAGCAGCACTCAAGAGACCCAGTACTTC	CASSTQETQYF
TRBV9	TRBJ2-1	few	NA	TGTGCCAGCAGCGTAGAGGGGCAGGGAAGGAATGAGCAGTTCTTC	CASSVEGQGRNEQFF
TRBV7-2	TRBJ2-7	NA	NA	TGTGCCAGCACCCGAAGCATCGGCTCCTACGAGCAGTACTTC	CASTRSIGSYEQYF
TRBV7-9	TRBJ2-1	NA	NA	TGTGCCAGCAGCCCGGAGAGCTCCAATGAGCAGTTCTTC	CASSPESSNEQFF
TRBV7-3	TRBJ2-2	NA	NA	TGTGCCAGCAGCAGAACAGGGTATGGCGGGGAGCTGTTTTTT	CASSRTGYGGELFF
TRBV7-9	TRBJ2-2	once	TRBD2	TGTTCCAGCAGCTGGACTAGCACCGGGGAGCTGTTTTTT	CSSSWTSTGELFF
TRBV9	TRBJ2-3	NA	TRBD2	TGTGCCAGCAGCGTAGGGGGACTAGCGGGGGGATACACAGATACGCAGTATTTT	CASSVGGLAGGYTDTQYF
TRBV28	TRBJ1-2	NA	NA	TGTGCCAGCAGTTTTCTCGACAGAGAATATGGCTACACCTTC	CASSFLDREYGYTF
TRBV7-9	TRBJ2-7	NA	NA	TGTGCCAGCAGCGTCCAGGGCGTGCACGAGCAGTACTTC	CASSVQGVHEQYF
TRBV4-1	TRBJ2-5	NA	TRBD1	TGCGCCAGCAGCCAACGGACAGGAGAGACCCAGTACTTC	CASSQRTGETQYF
TRBV28	TRBJ1-2	NA	TRBD1	TGTGCCAGCAGTGGCTTTGACAGGGCCGGGGATGGCTACACCTTC	CASSGFDRAGDGYTF
TRBV7-9	TRBJ1-6	NA	NA	TGTTCCAGCAGCCCGACAGGACAACCCCTCCACTTT	CSSSPTGQPLHF
TRBV6-1	TRBJ2-3	NA	TRBD2	TGTGCCAGCAAGGCCCCTAGCGGCCTCACAGATACGCAGTATTTT	CASKAPSGLTDTQYF
TRBV10-3	TRBJ1-1	NA	NA	TGTGCCATCAGTGCCGCGGGAACAAACACTGAAGCTTTCTTT	CAISAAGTNTEAFF
TRBV11-2	TRBJ2-7	NA	TRBD1	TGTGCCAGCAGCTTAGATCCTAGGACAGGGATCTACGAGCAGTACTTC	CASSLDPRTGIYEQYF